A selection of T cell receptor beta chains follows, all from one sample in a study of T cell responses to AZD1222 COVID-19 vaccine. Clones were read by immunoSEQ multiplex PCR, and TCRdb kept only the in-frame ones, dropping some. Here the sample spans 110,000 to 150,000 clones, 70% to 90% being singletons. This specimen was peripheral blood, taken on day 0 of AZD1222 vaccination. The source is an adult in good health. Both conserved end residues are trimmed from each CDR3. Clone size appears in some rows only: once, few, many, or a class for an expanded clone.

J gene | V gene | clone size | CDR3 protein
TRBJ1-5 | TRBV6-5 | few | ASGPWGQPQH
TRBJ2-7 | TRBV5-4 | few | ASSQNSYEQY
TRBJ2-3 | TRBV18 | . | ASSPVRGGDTQY
TRBJ1-1 | TRBV5-1 | . | ASSLVGGYLNTEAF
TRBJ1-5 | TRBV2 | . | ASSVTGVLNQPQH
TRBJ2-3 | TRBV4-1 | . | ASSLPSPDTQY
TRBJ2-6 | TRBV5-1 | . | ASASLQGALGSGANVLT
TRBJ1-2 | TRBV5-6 | . | ASSLSLQGWSGYT
TRBJ1-2 | TRBV21-1 | . | ASSNRGTGSYGYT
TRBJ2-1 | TRBV6-2/TRBV6-3 | . | ASSYSSGGGGLNEQF
TRBJ2-3 | TRBV5-1 | . | ASSLRAPGALLAGALSTDTQY
TRBJ2-5 | TRBV3-1/TRBV3-2 | . | ASSHLTSGGAIQETQY
TRBJ2-2 | TRBV18 | . | ASSALLAANTGELF
TRBJ1-2 | TRBV2 | . | ASSLRQVPNYGYT
TRBJ1-4 | TRBV14 | . | ASSRGFDEKLF
TRBJ1-5 | TRBV16 | . | ASSQQQGRSQPQH
TRBJ2-2 | TRBV3-1/TRBV3-2 | . | ASSPLDAGELF
TRBJ2-3 | TRBV5-1 | . | ASSLAGQVTDTQY
TRBJ2-7 | TRBV10-3 | . | AIKSAGRYEQY
TRBJ2-5 | TRBV5-3 | . | ARSLEQDQETQY
TRBJ2-7 | TRBV28 | . | ASSFGTGGYEQY
TRBJ1-6 | TRBV28 | . | ASSTRSYPSYNSPLH
TRBJ2-1 | TRBV6-5 | few | ASSSWTSGGDNEQF
TRBJ2-3 | TRBV7-9 | . | ASSRASTDTQY
TRBJ2-2 | TRBV5-1 | . | ASTIGSATGELF
TRBJ1-1 | TRBV6-5 | few | ASSYEWGVTF
TRBJ2-7 | TRBV2 | . | ASSTSGRGDEQY
TRBJ2-1 | TRBV9 | few | ASSVGQSSYNEQF
TRBJ2-7 | TRBV18 | . | ASSPPRGTSGSRSVYEQY
TRBJ2-5 | TRBV2 | . | ATGIQETQY
TRBJ1-5 | TRBV27 | . | ASSLTDYQPQH
TRBJ2-7 | TRBV2 | . | ASRRELSSYEQY
TRBJ2-3 | TRBV29-1 | . | SVEDTYTSGKGDTQY
TRBJ2-7 | TRBV10-3 | . | AISAGTGSGEQY
TRBJ1-3 | TRBV30 | once | AWARTVGNTIY
TRBJ1-1 | TRBV2 | . | AGGLQGNTEAF
TRBJ1-4 | TRBV16 | . | ASSQQRNEKLF
TRBJ1-6 | TRBV19 | few | ASSIDTRSNSPLH
TRBJ2-7 | TRBV11-2 | . | ASSFGTGSSYEQY
TRBJ2-7 | TRBV18 | . | ASSPQGSTYEQY
TRBJ2-1 | TRBV6-6 | . | ASIRLAGEDEQF
TRBJ2-3 | TRBV5-1 | . | ASSLALERQY
TRBJ1-5 | TRBV28 | . | ASARDRMRNQPQH
TRBJ2-2 | TRBV6-1 | . | ASSETGTGELF
TRBJ1-6 | TRBV30 | . | AGRGTPNSPLH
TRBJ1-2 | TRBV6-1 | once | ASSEAGANYGYT
TRBJ2-1 | TRBV6-2/TRBV6-3 | once | ASSLAGGQNEQF
TRBJ2-7 | TRBV15 | few | ATSWGQAYEQY
TRBJ2-2 | TRBV27 | . | ASSGTNTGELF
TRBJ2-3 | TRBV9 | . | ASSVAKGRGLTDTQY
TRBJ2-5 | TRBV7-2 | once | ASSFSGGHGETQY